One sample yielded the 19 T cell receptor beta chains listed below, sequenced in a study of T cells in localized non-small cell lung cancer. The table came from immunoSEQ multiplex PCR; TCRdb's copy has only in-frame clones and leaves some out. The repertoire holds roughly 23,000 clones, with 85% to 90% as singletons. The specimen was peripheral blood, collected before any cancer treatment. All receptors derive from a male donor older than 55 with stage I lung adenocarcinoma.

This clone was seen only once. The chain has TRBV9 and TRBJ2-5, with 8 bases fitting TRBD2. In germline, CDR1 is SGDLS, CDR2 YYNGEE. Unmatched junction bases numbered 5, after V lost 0 bases and J lost 1 base. This CDR3 is built from 16 residues. The CDR3 spells CASSVASGGSQETQYF. CDR3 coding DNA: TGTGCCAGCAGCGTAGCCAGCGGGGGCTCCCAAGAGACCCAGTACTTC.

The chain links TRBV7-3 to TRBJ2-1, with D perhaps matching TRBD2 (5 bases). Germline-derived CDR1 and CDR2 are SGHTA and FQGTGA. Trimming took 1 base from V and 7 from J, leaving 8 bases between them. This CDR3 has 13 residues. CDR3: CASSLMRENEQFF. Written as DNA, the CDR3 is TGTGCCAGCAGCTTAATGAGGGAAAATGAGCAGTTCTTC.

CDR3 sequence reads: CASGGTSDTGELFF. The DNA for the CDR3 is TGTGCCAGCGGGGGGACTAGCGACACCGGGGAGCTGTTTTTT. The chain links TRBV27 to TRBJ2-2; the match to TRBD2 covers 10 bases. From germline, CDR1 is MNHEY and CDR2 SMNVEV (reference sequence). V was pared by 8 bases and J by 3 bases, with 3 bases of the junction left unmatched. The CDR3 sequence is 14 residues long.

The V call is TRBV7-9, the J call TRBJ1-2, with 9 bases matching TRBD1. With V trimmed by 5 bases and J by 6 bases, 13 bases remained unmatched. Germline-derived CDR1 and CDR2 are SEHNR and FQNEAQ (reference sequence). The CDR3 contains 16 residues. The CDR3 DNA sequence: TGTGCCAGCAGCCCGGGACAGGGAAAGGGGTTCCATGGCTACACCTTC. Residues: CASSPGQGKGFHGYTF.

The genes are TRBV25-1 and TRBJ2-5; TRBD2 aligns across 10 bases. CDR3 size: 15 residues. Germline V gene data show CDR1 as MGHDK and CDR2 as SYGVNS. J was trimmed by 4 bases and V by 7 bases; bases with no gene match: 9. The CDR3 loop reads CASNPDSGGRETQYF. In DNA, the CDR3 is TGTGCCAGCAACCCGGATAGCGGGGGGAGAGAGACCCAGTACTTC.

This clone was counted between two and nine times. This rearrangement joins TRBV15 to TRBJ1-5; D call uncertain. V was cut by 0 bases and J by 11 bases, with 14 bases left in between. The CDR3 totals 14 residues. Germline lookup yields CDR1 LNHNV and CDR2 YYDKDF (reference sequence). The CDR3 nucleotides are TGTGCCACCAGCAGAGATAAGAATTCTCGTGCCCAGCATTTT. It codes for CATSRDKNSRAQHF.

The chain links TRBV13 to TRBJ2-5; unclear D gene. V dropped 4 bases and J dropped 4 bases, with 7 bases sitting between them. CDR1 PRHDT and CDR2 FYEKMQ come from the germline V gene (reference sequence). This CDR3 is 12 amino acids long. The CDR3 DNA reads as TGTGCCAGCAGCTCCCCTGGAGAGACCCAGTACTTC. Amino acid sequence: CASSSPGETQYF. The complete variable domain, with remaining parts taken from reference TRBV13 and TRBJ2-5, reads AAGVIQSPRHLIKEKRETATLKCYPIPRHDTVYWYQQGPGQDPQFLISFYEKMQSDKGSIPDRFSAQQFSDYHSELNMSSLELGDSALYFCASSSPGETQYFGPGTRLLVL.

The chain uses TRBV5-4 and TRBJ2-1, with D possibly TRBD2 on 5 matching bases. The germline gives CDR1 SGHNT, CDR2 YYREEE (reference sequence). The V and J ends lost 0 bases and 2 bases respectively, with 9 bases between them. The CDR3 totals 15 residues. The CDR3 loop reads CASSLARAAYNEQFF. CDR3 in DNA: TGTGCCAGCAGCTTGGCGCGGGCGGCCTACAATGAGCAGTTCTTC.

This sequence joins TRBV2 and TRBJ2-7; 7 nucleotides line up with TRBD1. V shed 8 bases and J 2 bases; nucleotides not matched to a gene: 6. There are 13 residues in the CDR3. Germline V gene data show CDR1 as SNHLY and CDR2 as FYNNEI. The chain's CDR3 is CASEDRITYEQYF. Written as DNA, the CDR3 is TGTGCCAGCGAGGACAGGATCACCTACGAGCAGTACTTC.

This rearrangement joins TRBV4-3 to TRBJ2-2, with TRBD2 as a possible D gene (5 bases). Germline CDR1 is LGHNA and CDR2 is YSLEER. The CDR3 is 15 residues long. The germline V and J ends were trimmed by 5 bases and 2 bases, with 12 bases remaining between them. CDR3 sequence (DNA): TGCGCCAGCAGCTCCCGGACGGGAAACACCGGGGAGCTGTTTTTT. It yields the protein CASSSRTGNTGELFF.

This clone was picked up one time. V gene TRBV7-2 combines with J gene TRBJ1-5; 11 positions agree with TRBD1. The J segment lost 5 bases and the V segment lost 4 bases, leaving 1 base of the junction unmatched. Germline CDR1 SGHTA, CDR2 FQGNSA. This CDR3 has 14 residues. The CDR3 region has the DNA TGTGCCAGCAGCTGGGGACAGGGGGATCAGCCCCAGCATTTT. As protein: CASSWGQGDQPQHF.

The V gene is TRBV27, the J gene TRBJ1-1; D remains unclear. This CDR3 has 12 residues. Germline values: CDR1 MNHEY, CDR2 SMNVEV (reference sequence). V lost 9 bases to trimming and J lost 1 base, with 9 bases between them. CDR3 region: CASKIGNTEAFF. The CDR3 DNA sequence: TGTGCCAGTAAAATAGGGAACACTGAAGCTTTCTTT.

The chain has TRBV10-2 and TRBJ2-7, with D tentatively TRBD2 (6 bases). Trimming removed 6 bases at V and 2 bases at J, with 11 bases between. This CDR3 spans 13 amino acids. Germline V gene data show CDR1 as WSHSY and CDR2 as SAAADI. This CDR3 is CASREGQAYEQYF. The CDR3 region has the DNA TGCGCCAGCAGGGAGGGCCAAGCCTACGAGCAGTACTTC.

This chain joins TRBV28 and TRBJ1-4; 8 bases map to TRBD1. This CDR3 contains 16 residues. In germline, CDR1 is MDHEN, CDR2 SYDVKM. J lost 3 bases, V lost 6 bases, and 9 bases had no gene match. CDR3 residues: CASRDSQGAANEKLFF. The DNA for the CDR3 is TGTGCCAGCAGAGATTCTCAGGGGGCAGCTAATGAAAAACTGTTTTTT.

This chain links TRBV5-4 with TRBJ2-1; D call uncertain. The CDR3 contains 14 residues. V dropped 4 bases and J dropped 7 bases, with 15 bases sitting between them. The germline CDR1 and CDR2 sequences are SGHNT and YYREEE (reference sequence). The CDR3 loop is CASSPPFRPNEQFF. The DNA of the CDR3 is TGTGCCAGCAGCCCACCTTTCCGCCCAAATGAGCAGTTCTTC.

The chain employs TRBV9 and TRBJ2-1; D not resolved. The CDR3 is 13 amino acids. CDR1 is SGDLS, CDR2 YYNGEE, per germline. Trimming stripped 1 base from V and 5 bases from J, with 7 bases between. CDR3 DNA: TGTGCCAGCAGCGTAACAGAGAACAATGAGCAGTTCTTC. Translating gives CASSVTENNEQFF.

This chain links TRBV7-2 with TRBJ2-7; weak D call: TRBD1 (5 bases). There are 14 residues in the CDR3. The V gene's germline CDR1 is SGHTA and CDR2 FQGNSA. V was clipped by 0 bases and J by 3 bases, with 9 bases between them. The DNA of the CDR3 is TGTGCCAGCAGCTTAGCGTTTCAGGGCTACGAGCAGTACTTC. Amino acids: CASSLAFQGYEQYF.

The chain couples TRBV2 to TRBJ2-1; D gene uncertain. Trimming left V 4 bases short and J 12 bases short, with 10 bases between. CDR1 is SNHLY and CDR2 is FYNNEI in the germline V gene. This CDR3 region has 11 residues. The CDR3 loop reads CASSGPNSQFF. DNA for the CDR3: TGTGCCAGCAGTGGACCAAACTCGCAGTTCTTC.

The rearrangement links TRBV6-6 to TRBJ1-4; D uncertain. The CDR3 has 15 amino acids. CDR1 is MNHNY and CDR2 is SVGAGI in the germline V gene (reference sequence). With 8 bases removed from V and 1 base from J, the gap between germline ends came to 14 bases. The CDR3 region is CASSKEVGTNEKLFF. The DNA for the CDR3 is TGTGCCAGCTCAAAGGAGGTGGGAACTAATGAAAAACTGTTTTTT.